The 31 T cell receptor beta chains given below trace back to one sample, sequenced in a study of T cells after yellow fever vaccination. MiXCR, applied by TCRdb to the 5' RACE reads, yields one record per CDR3 protein. The sample has approximately 260,000 distinct CDR3 sequences, 10% to 15% seen once; the top ten hold around 0.55%. Source: CD4+ T cells sorted from PBMCs, taken 45 days after the yellow fever booster vaccination. These receptors came from a man aged 30 to 45 who received the YFV17D yellow fever vaccine.

At least ten counts were recorded for this clonotype. This rearrangement joins TRBV20-1 to TRBJ2-1, with 10 bases identical to TRBD2. Germline V CDR1 and CDR2: DFQATT, SNEGSKA (reference sequence). The CDR3 covers 14 residues. V lost 5 bases to trimming and J lost 5 bases; unmatched junction nucleotides: 6. The CDR3 protein is CSAPLAGSDNEQFF. In DNA, the CDR3 is TGCAGTGCTCCACTAGCGGGGAGCGACAATGAGCAGTTCTTC.

Written as DNA, the CDR3 is TGTGCCAGCTCACCTTCGACGCAAACCTACGAGCAGTACTTC. This sequence encodes CASSPSTQTYEQYF. The chain links TRBV18 to TRBJ2-7; D is ambiguous. Germline CDR1 is KGHSH and CDR2 is LQKENI. The V gene lost 3 bases and the J gene lost 2 bases, with 11 bases spanning the gap. The CDR3 is 14 residues long.

This chain connects TRBV2 to TRBJ1-2; 12 nucleotides line up with TRBD1. The germline gives CDR1 SNHLY, CDR2 FYNNEI. This CDR3 comprises 14 residues. J lost 8 bases, V lost 7 bases, and 8 bases had no gene match. The CDR3 sequence: CASIRDRGREGYTF. CDR3 sequence (DNA): TGTGCCAGCATCCGGGACAGGGGGCGCGAGGGCTACACCTTC.

This clonotype showed up just a few times. The chain has TRBV18 and TRBJ1-1; D call uncertain. Between the trimmed V and J ends, which lost 1 base and 0 bases, there was a span of 9 bases. The CDR3 is made up of 15 amino acids. In germline, CDR1 is KGHSH, CDR2 LQKENI. The CDR3 DNA reads as TGTGCCAGCTCACCACAGGACGGGATGAACACTGAAGCTTTCTTT. Amino acids: CASSPQDGMNTEAFF.

This clonotype occurred a few times. The chain combines TRBV7-2 with TRBJ1-1, with D unclear. The CDR3 extends over 12 amino acids. Germline V gene data show CDR1 as SGHTA and CDR2 as FQGNSA. V lost 7 bases, J lost 1 base, and 7 bases lay in between. CDR3 sequence reads: CASNLWNTEAFF. The CDR3 DNA is TGTGCCAGCAACCTATGGAACACTGAAGCTTTCTTT.

The J gene is TRBJ2-3, the V gene TRBV12-3 or TRBV12-4; TRBD2 agrees at 7 bases. CDR3 length: 15 residues. The trim removed 7 bases at V and 2 bases at J, leaving 9 bases unmatched. Here the CDR3 DNA reads TGTGCCAGCATGGAGGGAGGGAGGGTCACAGATACGCAGTATTTT. Translation: CASMEGGRVTDTQYF.

This clonotype was seen more than once but under ten times. The CDR3: CASSQEVGGPLEQYF. In DNA form, the CDR3 reads TGTGCCAGCAGCCAAGAGGTGGGAGGGCCGCTCGAGCAGTACTTC. V and J are TRBV3-1 and TRBJ2-7; TRBD2 aligns across 7 bases. The CDR3 covers 15 residues. V gave up 0 bases and J gave up 6 bases; unmatched junction bases: 8. Germline V gene lookup returns CDR1 LGHDT and CDR2 YNNKEL (reference sequence).

This clonotype was seen just once. This sequence joins TRBV5-4 and TRBJ1-4; D is unclear. V was clipped by 0 bases and J by 8 bases, with 14 bases between them. The CDR3 is made up of 15 amino acids. Germline values: CDR1 SGHNT, CDR2 YYREEE (reference sequence). The CDR3 sequence: CASSLVPGEGEKLFF. DNA for the CDR3: TGTGCCAGCAGCTTGGTGCCAGGCGAAGGGGAAAAACTGTTTTTT.

This clonotype was observed at least ten times. The CDR3 region has the DNA TGCGCCAGCAAGTCGGGCATCGATGGAGATACGCAGTATTTT. Amino acids: CASKSGIDGDTQYF. V and J are TRBV5-1 and TRBJ2-3; D gene ambiguous. The V end was cut by 6 bases, the J end by 5 bases, with 16 bases between. This CDR3 spans 14 amino acids. CDR1 and CDR2 from the germline V gene are SGHRS and YFSETQ.

V is TRBV7-9 and J is TRBJ2-5; D is perhaps TRBD1 (5 bases). The germline V gene encodes CDR1 SEHNR and CDR2 FQNEAQ (reference sequence). Trimming pared 5 bases from V and 5 bases from J, leaving 15 bases between. CDR3 length equals 14 residues. Here the CDR3 DNA reads TGTGCCAGCAGCCCTCCAGGGATCACCGAGACCCAGTACTTC. Protein product: CASSPPGITETQYF.

This chain links TRBV29-1 with TRBJ2-7, with D tentatively TRBD2 (5 bases). The CDR3 sequence is 14 residues long. Looked up from germline, CDR1 is SQVTM and CDR2 is ANQGSEA. V gave up 4 bases and J gave up 3 bases, with 16 bases separating them. DNA of the CDR3: TGCAGCGTTGTTCTCTCCAACCGGGGCTACGAGCAGTACTTC. Translation: CSVVLSNRGYEQYF.

This clonotype has only a few counts. The chain has TRBV5-1 and TRBJ2-1; D may be TRBD1 (5 bases). Germline CDR1 reads SGHRS; CDR2 reads YFSETQ. Trimming cost V 5 bases and J 6 bases, with 15 bases left between them. The length of the CDR3 is 14 residues. The CDR3 sequence is CASSWNTQGNEQFF. The DNA for the CDR3 is TGCGCCAGCAGTTGGAACACCCAGGGCAATGAGCAGTTCTTC.

V and J are TRBV28 and TRBJ1-2; no reliable D call. The germline V and J ends were trimmed by 3 bases and 1 base, with 3 bases remaining between them. The germline CDR1 and CDR2 sequences are MDHEN and SYDVKM. The CDR3 loop spans 12 amino acids. The CDR3 bases are TGTGCCAGCAGTTTCCGTAACTATGGCTACACCTTC. This encodes CASSFRNYGYTF.

This clonotype was picked up many times. The chain has TRBV30 and TRBJ2-2, with 7 bases that match TRBD2. CDR3 length equals 14 residues. Germline-derived CDR1 and CDR2 are GTSNPN and SVGIG (reference sequence). CDR3 amino acids: CAYLAGILTGELFF. The CDR3 coding sequence is TGTGCATACTTAGCGGGTATCCTCACCGGGGAGCTGTTTTTT.

This clonotype was seen many times. The chain carries TRBV20-1 and TRBJ2-1, with 11 bases identical to TRBD2. The CDR3 runs to 18 residues. V lost 2 bases, J lost 0 bases, and 9 bases stayed unmatched. The germline V gene has CDR1 DFQATT and CDR2 SNEGSKA (reference sequence). The CDR3 region is CSARTLAGGRSSYNEQFF. CDR3 sequence (DNA): TGCAGTGCTAGAACCCTAGCGGGAGGACGGAGCTCCTACAATGAGCAGTTCTTC.

The chain is built from TRBV5-1 and TRBJ2-2; D perhaps matches TRBD2 (6 bases). The V and J ends lost 4 bases and 7 bases respectively, with 14 bases between them. The CDR3 has 14 residues. The germline V gene encodes CDR1 SGHRS and CDR2 YFSETQ. The CDR3 DNA follows: TGCGCCAGCAGCACGACACTAGCAATCGGGGAGCTGTTTTTT. Amino acids: CASSTTLAIGELFF.

This clonotype was seen a few times. J is TRBJ1-5 and V is TRBV20-1; D remains ambiguous. The V end lost 3 bases, the J end lost 0 bases, and 9 bases lay between the germline ends. The CDR3 has 14 amino acids. Germline assignment: CDR1 DFQATT and CDR2 SNEGSKA (reference sequence). CDR3 residues: CSARVAFSNQPQHF. As DNA, the CDR3 is TGCAGTGCTAGGGTGGCCTTTAGCAATCAGCCCCAGCATTTT.

This clonotype was recorded a few times. The V call is TRBV4-2, the J call TRBJ2-7, with 9 bases that match TRBD2. The CDR3 consists of 19 residues. V was clipped by 1 base and J by 1 base; unmatched bases: 14. CDR1 and CDR2 from the germline V gene are LGHNA and YNFKEQ. For the CDR3, the DNA is TGTGCCAGCAGCCAAGTCGGGACGGGCAGCAGCGGGGGGTCCTACGAGCAGTACTTC. Residues: CASSQVGTGSSGGSYEQYF.

This clonotype turned up a few times. The chain uses TRBV5-1 and TRBJ2-7; 9 bases agree with TRBD2. The germline gives CDR1 SGHRS, CDR2 YFSETQ. After removal of 5 bases from V and 3 bases from J, the junction contained 9 bases not matched to a gene. This CDR3 comprises 15 residues. The CDR3 coding sequence is TGCGCCAGCAGGGAGCGGGAGGCCCGGGTCTACGAGCAGTACTTC. Encoded protein: CASREREARVYEQYF.

This chain joins TRBV6-5 and TRBJ2-7, with 14 bases that match TRBD2. The germline CDR1 and CDR2 sequences are MNHEY and SVGAGI. The CDR3 is 15 residues long. With V trimmed by 2 bases and J by 5 bases, 2 bases remained unmatched. The CDR3 loop is CASSYGTSGRNEQYF. CDR3 coding DNA: TGTGCCAGCAGTTACGGGACTAGCGGGAGAAACGAGCAGTACTTC.

This chain uses TRBV4-2 with TRBJ2-1; D gene unclear. CDR3 length: 18 amino acids. V was shortened by 0 bases and J by 1 base, with 16 bases between the two germline ends. Germline loops: CDR1 LGHNA, CDR2 YNFKEQ. CDR3 loop: CASSQEDHYAESYNEQFF. CDR3 in DNA: TGTGCCAGCAGCCAAGAGGATCATTATGCTGAGTCCTACAATGAGCAGTTCTTC.

The chain links TRBV9 to TRBJ2-3; D gene uncertain. V was trimmed by 0 bases and J by 2 bases, leaving 19 bases between them. The CDR3 is made up of 18 amino acids. Germline values: CDR1 SGDLS, CDR2 YYNGEE. CDR3 sequence: CASSVATHTYGNTDTQYF. In DNA form, the CDR3 reads TGTGCCAGCAGCGTAGCAACCCACACCTATGGAAACACAGATACGCAGTATTTT.

The CDR3 reads CASSTPTDLISYGYTF. The CDR3 DNA reads as TGTGCCAGCAGCACTCCAACAGACCTCATTTCCTATGGCTACACCTTC. The chain employs TRBV7-9 and TRBJ1-2; D unclear. The germline V gene encodes CDR1 SEHNR and CDR2 FQNEAQ (reference sequence). The CDR3 runs to 16 residues. V gave up 5 bases and J gave up 4 bases, with 20 bases separating them. Full variable domain (remainder filled in from reference TRBV7-9 and TRBJ1-2): DTGVSQNPRHKITKRGQNVTFRCDPISEHNRLYWYRQTLGQGPEFLTYFQNEAQLEKSRLLSDRFSAERPKGSFSTLEIQRTEQGDSAMYLCASSTPTDLISYGYTFGSGTRLTVV.

The V gene is TRBV5-1, the J gene TRBJ2-7; 8 nucleotides match TRBD1. This CDR3 contains 15 residues. Germline V CDR1 and CDR2: SGHRS, YFSETQ. V lost 3 bases to trimming and J lost 3 bases; unmatched junction nucleotides: 8. The CDR3 nucleotides read TGCGCCAGCAGCTCGAGGGACAGGAGTGTCTACGAGCAGTACTTC. The encoded protein is CASSSRDRSVYEQYF.

The chain combines TRBV29-1 with TRBJ2-6; possibly TRBD1 for D (6 bases). V gave up 6 bases and J gave up 0 bases, with 12 bases separating them. Germline assignment: CDR1 SQVTM and CDR2 ANQGSEA. The CDR3 runs 15 residues. The CDR3 reads CSVLGQFSGANVLTF. The CDR3 bases are TGCAGCGTCCTCGGACAGTTCTCTGGGGCCAACGTCCTGACTTTC.

This clonotype has a handful of counts. The chain is built from TRBV6-5 and TRBJ2-1; D not resolved. Germline CDR1 and CDR2: MNHEY and SVGAGI. Trimming cost V 0 bases and J 9 bases, with 3 bases left between them. The CDR3 is made up of 11 amino acids. The CDR3 sequence is CASSYSLEQFF. The DNA of the CDR3 is TGTGCCAGCAGTTACTCCCTTGAGCAGTTCTTC.

This clonotype has more than one count but fewer than ten. This sequence joins TRBV6-5 and TRBJ2-5, with a tentative D call TRBD2 (5 bases). Germline-derived CDR1 and CDR2 are MNHEY and SVGAGI. The CDR3 length is 14 residues. Between the trimmed V and J ends, which lost 2 bases and 4 bases, there was a span of 11 bases. The CDR3 protein is CASSYQERIETQYF. CDR3 bases: TGTGCCAGCAGTTACCAGGAGCGGATAGAGACCCAGTACTTC.

The chain recombines TRBV19 with TRBJ2-4; unclear D gene. The V end lost 3 bases, the J end lost 0 bases, and 12 bases lay between the germline ends. CDR1 and CDR2 from the germline V gene are LNHDA and SQIVND (reference sequence). The CDR3 runs to 16 residues. DNA of the CDR3: TGTGCCAGTAGTATCGGAGATACCATAGCCAAAAACATTCAGTACTTC. Its protein is CASSIGDTIAKNIQYF. Drawing the rest from reference TRBV19 and TRBJ2-4, the complete variable domain is DGGITQSPKYLFRKEGQNVTLSCEQNLNHDAMYWYRQDPGQGLRLIYYSQIVNDFQKGDIAEGYSVSREKKESFPLTVTSAQKNPTAFYLCASSIGDTIAKNIQYFGAGTRLSVL.

This clonotype was observed at least ten times. The chain carries TRBV7-6 and TRBJ2-1; D assignment may be TRBD1 or TRBD2 (5 bases each). Trimming cost V 1 base and J 12 bases, with 19 bases left between them. From germline, CDR1 is SGHVS and CDR2 FNYEAQ. The CDR3 covers 15 residues. The CDR3 DNA reads as TGTGCCAGCAGCTTAGGGGCTGCCGGCGATGGGGGGCAGTTCTTC. Translating it yields CASSLGAAGDGGQFF.

This chain connects TRBV7-2 to TRBJ2-7; unclear D gene. The length of the CDR3 is 14 residues. V was clipped by 4 bases and J by 3 bases, with 13 bases between them. The germline V gene encodes CDR1 SGHTA and CDR2 FQGNSA. The CDR3 DNA sequence: TGTGCCAGCAGCTCCATGGGTGGAAACTACGAGCAGTACTTC. This sequence encodes CASSSMGGNYEQYF. The full variable domain, in which reference TRBV7-2 and TRBJ2-7 provide the parts outside the CDR3, is GAGVSQSPSNKVTEKGKDVELRCDPISGHTALYWYRQSLGQGLEFLIYFQGNSAPDKSGLPSDRFSAERTGGSVSTLTIQRTQQEDSAVYLCASSSMGGNYEQYFGPGTRLTVT.

The CDR3 DNA is TGTGCCAGCAGGCCTCCGGGACAGGGTATCATGAACACTGAAGCTTTCTTT. It is translated as CASRPPGQGIMNTEAFF. The chain has TRBV12-3 or TRBV12-4 and TRBJ1-1, with 9 bases lining up with TRBD1. V trimming: 6 bases; J trimming: 0 bases; junction bases outside the gene matches: 11. CDR3 length: 17 amino acids.